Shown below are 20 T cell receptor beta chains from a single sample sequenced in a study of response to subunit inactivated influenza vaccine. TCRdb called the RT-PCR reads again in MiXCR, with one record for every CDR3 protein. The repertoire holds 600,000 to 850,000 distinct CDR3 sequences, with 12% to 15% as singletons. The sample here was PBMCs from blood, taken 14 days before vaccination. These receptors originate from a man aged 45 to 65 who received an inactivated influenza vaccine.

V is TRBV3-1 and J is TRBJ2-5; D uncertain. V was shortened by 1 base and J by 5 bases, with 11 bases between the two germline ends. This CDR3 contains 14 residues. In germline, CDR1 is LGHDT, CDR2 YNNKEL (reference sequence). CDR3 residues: CASSQVERWETQYF. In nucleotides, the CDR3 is TGTGCCAGCAGCCAAGTAGAAAGGTGGGAGACCCAGTACTTC.

CDR3 region: CSWAGGQETQYF. The CDR3 DNA reads as TGCAGTTGGGCGGGGGGACAAGAGACCCAGTACTTC. The rearrangement links TRBV20-1 to TRBJ2-5; 8 nucleotides match TRBD2. CDR1 and CDR2 from the germline V gene are DFQATT and SNEGSKA (reference sequence). V gave up 8 bases and J gave up 2 bases; unmatched junction bases: 4. The length of the CDR3 is 12 residues.

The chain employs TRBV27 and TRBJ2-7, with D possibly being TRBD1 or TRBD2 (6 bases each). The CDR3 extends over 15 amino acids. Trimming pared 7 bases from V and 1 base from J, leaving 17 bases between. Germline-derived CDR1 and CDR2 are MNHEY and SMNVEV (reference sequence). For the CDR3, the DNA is TGTGCCAGCAAAACCGGGGGCGGGATTTCCTACGAGCAGTACTTC. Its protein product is CASKTGGGISYEQYF.

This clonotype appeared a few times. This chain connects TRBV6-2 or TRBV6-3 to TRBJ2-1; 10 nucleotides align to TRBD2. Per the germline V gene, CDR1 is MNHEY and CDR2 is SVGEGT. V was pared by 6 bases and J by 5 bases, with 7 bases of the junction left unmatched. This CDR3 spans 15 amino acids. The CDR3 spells CASRLSGRPNNEQFF. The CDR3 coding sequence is TGTGCCAGCAGGCTTAGCGGGAGGCCCAACAATGAGCAGTTCTTC.

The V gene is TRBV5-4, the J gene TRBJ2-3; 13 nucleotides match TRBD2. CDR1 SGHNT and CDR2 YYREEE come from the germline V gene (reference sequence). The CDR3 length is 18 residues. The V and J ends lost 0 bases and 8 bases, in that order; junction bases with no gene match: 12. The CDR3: CASSLGGRTSGSKGTQYF. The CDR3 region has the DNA TGTGCCAGCAGCTTGGGAGGGCGGACTAGCGGGAGTAAGGGTACGCAGTATTTT. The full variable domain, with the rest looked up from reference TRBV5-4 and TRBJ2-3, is ETGVTQSPTHLIKTRGQQVTLRCSSQSGHNTVSWYQQALGQGPQFIFQYYREEENGRGNFPPRFSGLQFPNYSSELNVNALELDDSALYLCASSLGGRTSGSKGTQYFGPGTRLTVL.

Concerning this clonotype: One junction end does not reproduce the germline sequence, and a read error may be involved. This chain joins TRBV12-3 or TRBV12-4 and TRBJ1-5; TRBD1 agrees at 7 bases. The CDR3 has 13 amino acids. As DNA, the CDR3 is TGTGCCAGCAGAGAGACAGGGAATCAGCACCAGCATTTT. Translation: CASRETGNQHQHF.

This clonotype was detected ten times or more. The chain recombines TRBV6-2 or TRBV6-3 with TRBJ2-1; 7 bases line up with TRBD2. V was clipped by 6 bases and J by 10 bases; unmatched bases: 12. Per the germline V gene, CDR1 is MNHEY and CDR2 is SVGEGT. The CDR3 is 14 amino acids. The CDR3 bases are TGTGCCAGCAGCCCCACAGTAGCGGGCGTGGAGCAGTTCTTC. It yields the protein CASSPTVAGVEQFF.

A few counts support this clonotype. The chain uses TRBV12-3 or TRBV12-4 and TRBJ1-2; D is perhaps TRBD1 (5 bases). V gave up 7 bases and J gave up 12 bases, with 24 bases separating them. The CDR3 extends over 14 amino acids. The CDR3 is CASTKAWGTAEDTF. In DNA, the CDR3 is TGTGCCAGCACCAAGGCGTGGGGGACGGCCGAGGACACCTTC.

The CDR3 reads CASSFTSGRVSHEQYF. DNA of the CDR3: TGTGCCAGCAGCTTTACTAGCGGGAGGGTTAGCCACGAGCAGTACTTC. V gene TRBV11-2 combines with J gene TRBJ2-7, with 13 bases lining up with TRBD2. The CDR3 is 16 residues long. The V gene end was trimmed by 3 bases and the J gene end by 5 bases; junction bases not matched to a gene: 7. The germline V gene encodes CDR1 SGHAT and CDR2 FQNNGV.

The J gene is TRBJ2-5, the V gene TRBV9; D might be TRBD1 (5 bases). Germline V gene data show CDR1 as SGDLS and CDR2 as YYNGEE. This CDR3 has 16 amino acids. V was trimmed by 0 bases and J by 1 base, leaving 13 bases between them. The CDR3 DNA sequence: TGTGCCAGCAGCGTAGCGCCATCGACAGCCCAAGAGACCCAGTACTTC. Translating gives CASSVAPSTAQETQYF.

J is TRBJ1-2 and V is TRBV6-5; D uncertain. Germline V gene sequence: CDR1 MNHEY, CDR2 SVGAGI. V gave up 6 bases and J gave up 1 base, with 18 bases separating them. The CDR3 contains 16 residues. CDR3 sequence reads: CASRYGPHSDNYGYTF. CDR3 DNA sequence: TGTGCCAGCAGGTACGGGCCGCACTCCGATAACTATGGCTACACCTTC.

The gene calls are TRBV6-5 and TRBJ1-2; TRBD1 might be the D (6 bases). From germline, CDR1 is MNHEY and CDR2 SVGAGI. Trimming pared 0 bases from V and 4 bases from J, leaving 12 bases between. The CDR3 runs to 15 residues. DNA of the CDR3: TGTGCCAGCAGTTACTCGATCAGGGGCGCCTATGGCTACACCTTC. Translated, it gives CASSYSIRGAYGYTF.

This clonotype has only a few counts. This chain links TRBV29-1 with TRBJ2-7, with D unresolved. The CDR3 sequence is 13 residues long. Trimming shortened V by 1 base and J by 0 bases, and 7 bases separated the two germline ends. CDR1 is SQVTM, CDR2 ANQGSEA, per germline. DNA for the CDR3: TGCAGCGTTGAAGGGGCCCTCTCCTACGAGCAGTACTTC. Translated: CSVEGALSYEQYF.

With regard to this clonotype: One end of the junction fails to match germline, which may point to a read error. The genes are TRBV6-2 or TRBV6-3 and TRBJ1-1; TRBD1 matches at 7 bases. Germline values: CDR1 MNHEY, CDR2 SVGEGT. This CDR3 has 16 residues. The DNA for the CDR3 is TGTACCAGCAGCCACACTAGAGACAGGGAAAACACTGAAGCTTTCTTT. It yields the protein CTSSHTRDRENTEAFF.

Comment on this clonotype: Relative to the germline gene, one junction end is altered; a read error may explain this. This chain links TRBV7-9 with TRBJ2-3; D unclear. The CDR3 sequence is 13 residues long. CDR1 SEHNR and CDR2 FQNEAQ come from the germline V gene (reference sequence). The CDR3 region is CSSSLPPPDTQYF. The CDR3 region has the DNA TGTTCCAGCAGCTTACCTCCACCAGATACGCAGTATTTT.

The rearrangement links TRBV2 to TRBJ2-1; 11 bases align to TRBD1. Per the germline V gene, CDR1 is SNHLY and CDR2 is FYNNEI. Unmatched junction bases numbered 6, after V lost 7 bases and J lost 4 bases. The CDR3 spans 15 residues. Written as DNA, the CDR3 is TGTGCCAGCACTGAGGGACAGGGGGTGTACAATGAGCAGTTCTTC. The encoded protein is CASTEGQGVYNEQFF. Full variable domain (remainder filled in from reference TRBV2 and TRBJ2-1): EPEVTQTPSHQVTQMGQEVILRCVPISNHLYFYWYRQILGQKVEFLVSFYNNEISEKSEIFDDQFSVERPDGSNFTLKIRSTKLEDSAMYFCASTEGQGVYNEQFFGPGTRLTVL.

The CDR3 bases are TGCAGTGCTACGCCCGGTAGCAGCACAGATACGCAGTATTTT. Residues: CSATPGSSTDTQYF. This rearrangement joins TRBV20-1 to TRBJ2-3; D gene unclear. CDR1 DFQATT and CDR2 SNEGSKA come from the germline V gene (reference sequence). The CDR3 consists of 14 residues. V was clipped by 4 bases and J by 0 bases, with 11 bases between them.

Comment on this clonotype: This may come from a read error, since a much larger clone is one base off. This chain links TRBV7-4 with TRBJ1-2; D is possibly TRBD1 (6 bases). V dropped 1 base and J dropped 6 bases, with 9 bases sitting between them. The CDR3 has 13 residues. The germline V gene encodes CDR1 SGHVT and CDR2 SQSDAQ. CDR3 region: CASSLEYRDGYTF. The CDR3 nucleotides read TGTGCCAGCAGCTTAGAGTACAGGGATGGCTACACCTTC. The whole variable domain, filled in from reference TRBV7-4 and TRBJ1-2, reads GAGVSQSPRYKVAKRGRDVALRCDSISGHVTLYWYRQTLGQGSEVLTYSQSDAQRDKSGRPSGRFSAERPERSVSTLKIQRTEQGDSAVYLCASSLEYRDGYTFGSGTRLTVV.

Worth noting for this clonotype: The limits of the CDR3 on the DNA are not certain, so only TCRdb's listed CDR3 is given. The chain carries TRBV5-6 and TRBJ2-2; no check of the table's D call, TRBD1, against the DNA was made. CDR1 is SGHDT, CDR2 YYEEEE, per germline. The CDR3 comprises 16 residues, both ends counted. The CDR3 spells CASSDRVANTGELFFF.

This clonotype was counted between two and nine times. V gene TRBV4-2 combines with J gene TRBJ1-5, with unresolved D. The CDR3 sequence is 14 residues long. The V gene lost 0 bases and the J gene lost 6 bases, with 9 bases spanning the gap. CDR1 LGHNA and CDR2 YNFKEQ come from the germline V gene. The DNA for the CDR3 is TGTGCCAGCAGCCAAGATGGTCATCTTCAGCCCCAGCATTTT. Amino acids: CASSQDGHLQPQHF.